These 26 T cell receptor beta chains came from one sample sequenced in a study of cytomegalovirus exposure and HLA in healthy donors. The PCR made use of 60 Vbeta and 13 Jbeta primers. Libraries were prepared by immunoSEQ multiplex PCR; TCRdb keeps only in-frame clonotypes and omits some of them. The profile covers over 150,000 clones, with 70% to 90% appearing a single time and about 2.2% taken by the ten largest. Source material: PBMCs. Receptor source: a woman aged 30 to 39 in good health and CMV-seronegative.

The chain combines TRBV11-1 with TRBJ1-2; D unresolved. Germline lookup yields CDR1 SGHAT and CDR2 FQDESV (reference sequence). Trimming removed 5 bases at V and 3 bases at J, with 13 bases between. This CDR3 contains 14 residues. The CDR3 region is CASSPGGWHYGYTF. CDR3 sequence (DNA): TGTGCCAGCAGCCCCGGAGGGTGGCACTATGGCTACACCTTC.

The chain combines TRBV5-6 with TRBJ2-1; 9 bases map to TRBD2. Germline V lookup: CDR1 SGHDT, CDR2 YYEEEE. V gave up 0 bases and J gave up 5 bases; unmatched junction bases: 3. CDR3 length: 15 residues. CDR3 DNA sequence: TGTGCCAGCAGCTTGGGGACTAGCGCAGACAATGAGCAGTTCTTC. This sequence encodes CASSLGTSADNEQFF.

The chain links TRBV5-8 to TRBJ2-1, with 15 bases matching TRBD2. The V and J ends lost 1 base and 8 bases, in that order; junction bases with no gene match: 13. The CDR3 sequence is 19 residues long. Germline V lookup: CDR1 SGHTS, CDR2 YDEGEE. The chain's CDR3 is CASSLRGLAGGRMGDEQFF. CDR3 coding DNA: TGTGCCAGCAGCTTGAGGGGACTAGCGGGGGGCCGGATGGGGGATGAGCAGTTCTTC.

The chain joins TRBV10-2 to TRBJ2-1; D is possibly TRBD2 (5 bases). The CDR3 has 14 residues. The V gene lost 9 bases and the J gene lost 0 bases, with 12 bases spanning the gap. Germline loops: CDR1 WSHSY, CDR2 SAAADI. The CDR3: CASSIAFSYNEQFF. CDR3 nucleotides: TGCGCCAGTTCTATAGCGTTCTCCTACAATGAGCAGTTCTTC.

This chain links TRBV2 with TRBJ1-5, with D maybe TRBD1 (6 bases). This CDR3 contains 15 residues. V lost 4 bases and J lost 2, with 12 bases in between. The germline V gene has CDR1 SNHLY and CDR2 FYNNEI. The CDR3 loop is CASSVSRGGNQPQHF. For the CDR3, the DNA is TGTGCCAGCAGTGTATCCAGGGGAGGCAATCAGCCCCAGCATTTT.

J is TRBJ2-5 and V is TRBV2; a weak D match, TRBD1 (5 bases). The J call is uncertain, as TRBJ2-7 better fits the DNA end. This CDR3 comprises 14 residues. Germline CDR1 SNHLY, CDR2 FYNNEI. CDR3 DNA sequence: TGTGCCAGCAGTGAAGCGCCGAAGGGGCACGAGCAGTACTTC. Its translation: CASSEAPKGHEQYF.

The DNA of the CDR3 is TGTGCCAGTAGTATACTCGGGTGGGGAGGCGGTAGCAATCAGCCCCAGCATTTT. Encoded protein: CASSILGWGGGSNQPQHF. The chain is built from TRBV19 and TRBJ1-5; D not certain. Trimming pared 2 bases from V and 0 bases from J, leaving 17 bases between. In germline, CDR1 is LNHDA, CDR2 SQIVND (reference sequence). This CDR3 is 18 amino acids long.

CDR3 nucleotides: TGTGCCAGCTCACCACCAGGGAGTGTAGTCTACGAGCAGTACTTC. Its translation: CASSPPGSVVYEQYF. This chain links TRBV18 with TRBJ2-7, with a tentative D call TRBD2 (5 bases). Germline lookup yields CDR1 KGHSH and CDR2 LQKENI. The V end was cut by 0 bases, the J end by 3 bases, with 12 bases between. The CDR3 has 15 residues.

This chain uses TRBV7-9 with TRBJ1-1; 8 bases line up with TRBD1. The V gene's germline CDR1 is SEHNR and CDR2 FQNEAQ (reference sequence). The CDR3 sequence is 14 residues long. Trimming took 5 bases from V and 7 from J; bases not matched to a gene: 9. CDR3 coding DNA: TGTGCCAGCAGCCTAAATGCCGACAGGGGTGAAGCTTTCTTT. Its translation is CASSLNADRGEAFF.

This clone was seen once. CDR3 in DNA: TGTGCCAGCAGCTCCGGTGACAGGCTGCACGAGCAGTACTTC. Amino acid sequence: CASSSGDRLHEQYF. The chain links TRBV7-3 to TRBJ2-5, with D possibly matching TRBD1 (6 bases). The J call may be in error: the DNA end matches TRBJ2-7 better. Germline CDR1 and CDR2: SGHTA and FQGTGA. This CDR3 region has 14 residues.

This clone was counted only a few times. This rearrangement joins TRBV7-2 to TRBJ1-2; D unresolved. V lost 5 bases to trimming and J lost 3 bases, with 16 bases between them. CDR1 and CDR2 (germline): SGHTA, FQGNSA. This CDR3 has 15 amino acids. The CDR3 coding sequence is TGTGCCAGCAGCACTACTTACGTCGGTCACTATGGCTACACCTTC. Translation gives CASSTTYVGHYGYTF.

The chain uses TRBV6-1 and TRBJ2-7; 8 nucleotides match TRBD1. This CDR3 comprises 14 residues. The germline V gene has CDR1 MNHNS and CDR2 SASEGT. The V and J ends lost 7 bases and 3 bases, in that order; junction bases with no gene match: 8. The CDR3 sequence: CASNRDRGYYEQYF. The CDR3 bases are TGTGCCAGCAACCGCGACAGGGGTTACTACGAGCAGTACTTC.

The chain links TRBV7-8 to TRBJ1-1, with D perhaps TRBD1 (5 bases). The CDR3 is 13 residues long. V dropped 5 bases and J dropped 3 bases, with 10 bases sitting between them. Germline CDR1 SGHVS, CDR2 FQNEAQ. The CDR3, as DNA: TGTGCCAGCAGCGCGGGGGTTGACACTGAAGCTTTCTTT. It is translated as CASSAGVDTEAFF.

CDR3 region: CASSSGGAFQETQYF. The CDR3 DNA reads as TGTGCCAGCAGCTCGGGGGGGGCCTTCCAAGAGACCCAGTACTTC. The rearrangement joins TRBV5-6 to TRBJ2-5; 8 bases are shared with TRBD2. Germline trimming cut 3 bases from V and 1 base from J; bases unmatched to any gene: 5. Germline V gene lookup returns CDR1 SGHDT and CDR2 YYEEEE. The CDR3 length is 15 residues.

The V call is TRBV28, the J call TRBJ1-3; 7 bases are shared with TRBD1. Trimming took 2 bases from V and 4 from J; bases not matched to a gene: 8. This CDR3 comprises 16 residues. Germline CDR1 and CDR2: MDHEN and SYDVKM. The CDR3 sequence: CASSLLDRANGNTIYF. The CDR3 nucleotides read TGTGCCAGCAGTTTACTCGACAGGGCGAACGGAAACACCATATATTTT.

This chain links TRBV13 with TRBJ1-1, with TRBD1 identical over 9 bases. CDR3 size: 15 residues. CDR1 is PRHDT and CDR2 is FYEKMQ in the germline V gene (reference sequence). Unmatched junction bases numbered 5, after V lost 5 bases and J lost 1 base. The DNA of the CDR3 is TGTGCCAGCAGCCCGAAGGGACAGGGGAACACTGAAGCTTTCTTT. Amino acid sequence: CASSPKGQGNTEAFF.

The chain carries TRBV25-1 and TRBJ1-1; D call uncertain. V was pared by 1 base and J by 1 base, with 4 bases between. The CDR3 loop spans 13 amino acids. Germline V lookup: CDR1 MGHDK, CDR2 SYGVNS. CDR3 residues: CASSESGNTEAFF. In DNA form, the CDR3 reads TGTGCCAGCAGTGAATCAGGGAACACTGAAGCTTTCTTT.

The chain is built from TRBV18 and TRBJ1-1, with D maybe TRBD1 (5 bases). Trimming took 6 bases from V and 3 from J, leaving 11 bases between them. The CDR3 contains 13 residues. Germline values: CDR1 KGHSH, CDR2 LQKENI. The CDR3 reads CASSRGGDTEAFF. The CDR3 coding sequence is TGTGCCAGCTCGCGCGGAGGGGACACTGAAGCTTTCTTT.

The genes are TRBV2 and TRBJ1-5, with TRBD1 identical over 7 bases. This CDR3 is 14 amino acids long. V was pared by 6 bases and J by 7 bases, with 9 bases of the junction left unmatched. Germline CDR1 reads SNHLY; CDR2 reads FYNNEI. The CDR3 loop reads CASSAGQPRQPQHF. CDR3 DNA: TGTGCCAGCAGCGCGGGACAGCCCAGGCAGCCCCAGCATTTT.

This chain uses TRBV30 with TRBJ2-7; D might be TRBD1 (5 bases). Trimming took 2 bases from V and 3 from J, leaving 14 bases between them. Germline CDR1 and CDR2: GTSNPN and SVGIG (reference sequence). This CDR3 is built from 14 residues. The CDR3 protein is CAWSTGDKDYEQYF. Here the CDR3 DNA reads TGTGCCTGGAGTACAGGTGACAAAGACTACGAGCAGTACTTC.

V usage is TRBV7-9 and J usage is TRBJ1-1; D is possibly TRBD1 (5 bases). The length of the CDR3 is 13 residues. Trimming removed 3 bases at V and 1 base at J, with 6 bases between. Germline CDR1 SEHNR, CDR2 FQNEAQ (reference sequence). CDR3 amino acids: CASSFTGNTEAFF. The CDR3, as DNA: TGTGCCAGCAGCTTTACAGGGAACACTGAAGCTTTCTTT.

This clone was found once. The J gene is TRBJ2-1, the V gene TRBV7-9, with 12 bases aligning to TRBD2. Per the germline V gene, CDR1 is SEHNR and CDR2 is FQNEAQ (reference sequence). Losses at the gene ends were 4 bases for V and 5 bases for J; bases not matched to a gene: 3. The CDR3 totals 15 residues. The CDR3 protein is CASSSTSGRDNEQFF. Here the CDR3 DNA reads TGTGCCAGCAGCTCGACTAGCGGGAGAGACAATGAGCAGTTCTTC.

The chain carries TRBV4-1 and TRBJ2-5, with 9 bases that match TRBD1. The J call is in doubt because the DNA end fits TRBJ2-7 better. This CDR3 spans 15 amino acids. Germline lookup yields CDR1 MGHRA and CDR2 YSYEKL. CDR3 protein: CASSPETGGWYEQYF. As DNA, the CDR3 is TGCGCCAGCAGCCCGGAAACAGGGGGCTGGTACGAGCAGTACTTC.

This chain links TRBV7-9 with TRBJ1-2; the D is unclear. Trimming left V 6 bases short and J 2 bases short, with 13 bases between. Germline-derived CDR1 and CDR2 are SEHNR and FQNEAQ (reference sequence). The CDR3 runs to 14 residues. This CDR3 reads CASRQSGSNYGYTF. The CDR3 DNA follows: TGTGCCAGCAGGCAATCGGGATCCAACTATGGCTACACCTTC.

The chain employs TRBV6-1 and TRBJ1-1; D possibly corresponds to TRBD1 (6 bases). Germline lookup yields CDR1 MNHNS and CDR2 SASEGT. The ends were cut back, 2 bases at V and 4 bases at J, with 14 bases in the middle. The CDR3 is 15 residues long. This chain's CDR3 is CASSESPDSSTEAFF. For the CDR3, the DNA is TGTGCCAGCAGTGAATCCCCGGACAGCTCCACTGAAGCTTTCTTT.

Only one count was recorded for this clone. The J gene is TRBJ1-5, the V gene TRBV28; D is perhaps TRBD1 (6 bases). Trimming pared 9 bases from V and 0 bases from J, leaving 21 bases between. Germline V gene lookup returns CDR1 MDHEN and CDR2 SYDVKM. The CDR3 length is 17 residues. CDR3 coding DNA: TGTGCCAGTGACAGTGGAGACCAGGGGTATAGCAATCAGCCCCAGCATTTT. Its translation: CASDSGDQGYSNQPQHF.